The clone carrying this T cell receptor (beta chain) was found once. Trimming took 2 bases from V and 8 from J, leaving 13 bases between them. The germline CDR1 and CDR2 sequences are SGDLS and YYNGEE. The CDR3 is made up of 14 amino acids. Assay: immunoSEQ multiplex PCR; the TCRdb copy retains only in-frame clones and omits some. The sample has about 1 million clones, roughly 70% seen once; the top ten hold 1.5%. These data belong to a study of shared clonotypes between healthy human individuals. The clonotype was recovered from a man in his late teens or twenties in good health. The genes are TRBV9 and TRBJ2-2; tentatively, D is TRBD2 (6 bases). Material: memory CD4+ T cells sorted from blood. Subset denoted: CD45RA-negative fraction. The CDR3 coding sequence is TGTGCCAGCAGCGTTAGACTAGTAGGTGGGGAGCTGTTTTTT. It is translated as CASSVRLVGGELFF.